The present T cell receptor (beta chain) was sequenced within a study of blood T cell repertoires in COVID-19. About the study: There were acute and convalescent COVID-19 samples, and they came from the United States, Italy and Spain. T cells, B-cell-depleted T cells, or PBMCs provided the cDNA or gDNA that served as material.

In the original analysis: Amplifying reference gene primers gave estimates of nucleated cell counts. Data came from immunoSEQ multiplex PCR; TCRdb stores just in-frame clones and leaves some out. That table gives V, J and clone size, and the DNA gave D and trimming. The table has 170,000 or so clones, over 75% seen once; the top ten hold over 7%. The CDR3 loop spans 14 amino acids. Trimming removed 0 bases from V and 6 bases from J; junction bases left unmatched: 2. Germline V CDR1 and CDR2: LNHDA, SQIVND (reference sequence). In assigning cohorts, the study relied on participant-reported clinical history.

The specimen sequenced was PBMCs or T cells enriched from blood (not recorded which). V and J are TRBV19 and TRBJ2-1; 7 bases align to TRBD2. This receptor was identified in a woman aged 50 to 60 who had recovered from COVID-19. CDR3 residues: CASSIERGTNEQFF. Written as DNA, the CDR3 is TGTGCCAGTAGTATAGAGCGGGGGACCAATGAGCAGTTCTTC.